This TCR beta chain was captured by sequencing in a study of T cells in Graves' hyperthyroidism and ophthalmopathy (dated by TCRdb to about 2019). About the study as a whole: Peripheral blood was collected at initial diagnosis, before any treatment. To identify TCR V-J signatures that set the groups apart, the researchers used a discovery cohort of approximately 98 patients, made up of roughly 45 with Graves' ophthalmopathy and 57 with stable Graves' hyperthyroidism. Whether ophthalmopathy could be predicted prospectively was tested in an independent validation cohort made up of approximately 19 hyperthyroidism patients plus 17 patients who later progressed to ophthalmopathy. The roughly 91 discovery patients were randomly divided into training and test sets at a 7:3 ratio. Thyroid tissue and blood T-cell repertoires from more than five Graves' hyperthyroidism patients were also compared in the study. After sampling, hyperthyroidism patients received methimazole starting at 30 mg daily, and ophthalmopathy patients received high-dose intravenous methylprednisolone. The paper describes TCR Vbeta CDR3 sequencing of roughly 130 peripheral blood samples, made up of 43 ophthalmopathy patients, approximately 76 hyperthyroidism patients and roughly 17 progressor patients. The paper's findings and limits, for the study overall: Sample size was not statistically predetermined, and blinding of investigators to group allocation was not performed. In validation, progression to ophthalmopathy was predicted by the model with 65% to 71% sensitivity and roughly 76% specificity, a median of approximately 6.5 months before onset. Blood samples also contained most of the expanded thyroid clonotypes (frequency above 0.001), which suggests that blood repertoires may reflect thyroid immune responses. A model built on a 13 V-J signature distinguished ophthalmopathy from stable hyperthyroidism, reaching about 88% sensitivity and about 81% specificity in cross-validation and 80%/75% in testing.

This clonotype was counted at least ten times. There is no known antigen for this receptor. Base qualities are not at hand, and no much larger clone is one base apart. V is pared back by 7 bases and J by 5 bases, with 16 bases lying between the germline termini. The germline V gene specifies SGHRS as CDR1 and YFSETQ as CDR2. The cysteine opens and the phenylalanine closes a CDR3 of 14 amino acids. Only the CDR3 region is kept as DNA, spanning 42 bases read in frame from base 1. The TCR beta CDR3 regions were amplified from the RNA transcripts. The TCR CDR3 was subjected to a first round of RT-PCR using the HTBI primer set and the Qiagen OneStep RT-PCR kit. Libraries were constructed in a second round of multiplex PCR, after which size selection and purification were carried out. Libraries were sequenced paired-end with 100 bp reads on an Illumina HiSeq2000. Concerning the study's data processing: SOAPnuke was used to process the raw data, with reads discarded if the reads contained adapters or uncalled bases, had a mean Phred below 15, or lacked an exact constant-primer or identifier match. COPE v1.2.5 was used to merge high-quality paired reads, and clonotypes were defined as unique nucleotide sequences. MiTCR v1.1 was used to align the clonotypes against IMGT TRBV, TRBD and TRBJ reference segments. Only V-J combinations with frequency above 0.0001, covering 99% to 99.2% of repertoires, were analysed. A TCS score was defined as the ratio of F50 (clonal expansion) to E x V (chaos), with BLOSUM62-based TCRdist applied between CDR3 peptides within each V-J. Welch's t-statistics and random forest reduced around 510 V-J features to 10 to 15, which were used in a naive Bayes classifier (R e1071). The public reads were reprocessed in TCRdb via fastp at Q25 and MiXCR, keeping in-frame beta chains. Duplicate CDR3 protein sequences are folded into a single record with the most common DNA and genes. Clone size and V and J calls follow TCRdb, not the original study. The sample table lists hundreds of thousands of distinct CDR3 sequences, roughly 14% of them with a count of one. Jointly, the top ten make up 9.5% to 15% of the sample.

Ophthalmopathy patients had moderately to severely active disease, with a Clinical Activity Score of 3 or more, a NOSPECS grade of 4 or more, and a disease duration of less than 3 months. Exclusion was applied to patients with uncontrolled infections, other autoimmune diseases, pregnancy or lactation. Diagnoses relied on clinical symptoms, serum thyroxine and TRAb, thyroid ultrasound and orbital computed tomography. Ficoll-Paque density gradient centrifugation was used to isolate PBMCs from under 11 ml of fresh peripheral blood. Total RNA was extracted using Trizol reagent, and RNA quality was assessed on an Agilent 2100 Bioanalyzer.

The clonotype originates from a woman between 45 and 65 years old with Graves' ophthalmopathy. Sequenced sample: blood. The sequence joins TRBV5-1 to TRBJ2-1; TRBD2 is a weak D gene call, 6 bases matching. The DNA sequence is TGCGCCAGCGGGGATTCGGGAGCAGACAATGAGCAGTTCTTC. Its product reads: CASGDSGADNEQFF.